This TCR beta chain originates from a study of cytomegalovirus exposure and HLA in healthy donors. Study in general: Out of 150 million to 200 million T cells, an earlier analysis found 117 million unique TCR beta sequences in total. Study results and limitations: Cytomegalovirus association was listed for approximately 150 TCR beta chains. Later analysis found that TCR beta chains associated with HLA were more clonally expanded than other, equally common chains. TCR sequences were mostly rare, though some public TCRs occurred in many donors.

Comment on this clone: Its specificity is unknown.

The PCR contained 60 Vbeta and 13 Jbeta primers. The data were produced by immunoSEQ multiplex PCR, yet TCRdb's version contains in-frame clones alone and is incomplete. This sample has 100,000 to 150,000 clones; around 80% occur once, and the top ten carry 1.5%. This clonotype was obtained from a woman between 18 and 29 years old in good health and CMV-seronegative. The sample taken for sequencing was PBMCs.

The CDR3 region is CASSELAGSTGELFF. As DNA, the CDR3 is TGTGCCAGCAGTGAACTAGCGGGAAGCACCGGGGAGCTGTTTTTT. This sequence joins TRBV6-1 and TRBJ2-2; 9 positions agree with TRBD2. Trimming cost V 2 bases and J 4 bases; bases outside gene matches: 2. The CDR3 length is 15 residues. Germline CDR1 MNHNS, CDR2 SASEGT.